The entry below gives a single TCR beta chain sequence along with its context. The antigen is unknown. The data are from a study of B cell selection in AIRE deficiency. The study's findings and limits: Shared Treg sequences had shorter CDR3s, biased toward rearrangements with few non-templated insertions. Patient Tconv cells held roughly 33% of Treg sequences shared by healthy donors.

Sequencing was performed with immunoSEQ multiplex PCR; in TCRdb, only in-frame clones are kept and a portion is missing. The profile shows 20,000 to 30,000 clones, approximately 96% of them singletons. V lost 4 bases and J lost 2, with 15 bases in between. This CDR3 comprises 15 residues. The germline V gene has CDR1 SEHNR and CDR2 FQNEAQ (reference sequence). Sorting defined conventional CD4 T cells as CD4+CD127+. Sequenced input: CD4+CD127+ conventional T cells sorted from PBMCs. The rearrangement joins TRBV7-9 to TRBJ2-7; D possibly corresponds to TRBD1 (6 bases). This sequence originates from a human donor in good health. The CDR3, as DNA: TGTGCCAGCAGCTCCCTGGCAGGGGAAGCCTACGAGCAGTACTTC. Translating gives CASSSLAGEAYEQYF.